These T cell receptor beta chains were read from a single sample in a study of control samples from healthy donors and cancer patients. Libraries were prepared by immunoSEQ multiplex PCR; TCRdb keeps only in-frame clonotypes and omits some of them. The table lists approximately 160,000 clones, around 90% of them singletons, with just over 2% in the top ten. Material for sequencing was blood. These TCRs come from a woman in her thirties or forties in good health. Each CDR3 is given with its conserved first and last residue. Each record gives: V gene, D gene, J gene, clone size, CDR3 protein, CDR3 DNA. A D gene is named only where the DNA matches it firmly. Clone size is stated in some rows and not others, as once, few, many or a class when expanded.

TRBV19	TRBD1	TRBJ2-1	.	CASSNRGLNEQFF	TGTGCCAGTAGTAACAGGGGGCTAAATGAGCAGTTCTTC
TRBV11-2	TRBD1	TRBJ1-5	once	CASSPGQGSMSNQPQHF	TGTGCCAGCAGCCCGGGACAGGGCAGTATGAGCAATCAGCCCCAGCATTTT
TRBV6-1	.	TRBJ1-4	.	CASSEARATTNEKLFF	TGTGCCAGCAGTGAAGCGCGGGCGACAACTAATGAAAAACTGTTTTTT
TRBV19	.	TRBJ1-5	.	CASIRHGGNQPQHF	TGTGCCAGTATTAGGCACGGAGGCAATCAGCCCCAGCATTTT
TRBV20-1	.	TRBJ1-2	.	CSASFGGLYGYTF	TGCAGTGCGAGTTTTGGGGGGCTATATGGCTACACCTTC
TRBV29-1	TRBD1	TRBJ1-2	.	CSVDREGYGYTF	TGCAGCGTAGACAGGGAGGGGTATGGCTACACCTTC
TRBV7-3	.	TRBJ1-1	few	CASSLMGSGTEAFF	TGTGCCAGCAGCTTAATGGGGTCGGGCACTGAAGCTTTCTTT
TRBV2	.	TRBJ2-1	many	CASTEQGDEQFF	TGTGCCAGCACCGAACAGGGCGATGAGCAGTTCTTC
TRBV7-9	.	TRBJ2-5	.	CASSPTSTGETQYF	TGTGCCAGCAGCCCAACAAGTACCGGAGAGACCCAGTACTTC
TRBV5-6	.	TRBJ1-1	.	CASSLVRNTEAFF	TGTGCCAGCAGCTTGGTCAGGAACACTGAAGCTTTCTTT
TRBV6-5	.	TRBJ2-3	.	CASSPQGTRRDTQYF	TGTGCCAGCAGTCCTCAGGGGACGAGAAGAGATACGCAGTATTTT
TRBV12-3/TRBV12-4	.	TRBJ2-2	.	CASSRQGGGELFF	TGTGCCAGCAGCCGTCAGGGTGGTGGGGAGCTGTTTTTT
TRBV5-1	.	TRBJ1-2	.	CASSFPDGDEDGYTF	TGCGCCAGCAGCTTCCCAGACGGGGATGAGGATGGCTACACCTTC
TRBV7-3	TRBD2	TRBJ2-3	.	CASSRLAGAGDTQYF	TGTGCCAGCAGCCGTCTAGCGGGGGCCGGAGATACGCAGTATTTT
TRBV7-6	TRBD1	TRBJ1-1	once	CASSPKGQVGTEAFF	TGTGCCAGCAGCCCGAAAGGACAGGTGGGCACTGAAGCTTTCTTT
TRBV27	TRBD2	TRBJ2-1	.	CASSLFGLAGGNEQFF	TGTGCCAGCAGTTTATTTGGACTAGCGGGGGGGAATGAGCAGTTCTTC
TRBV5-1	.	TRBJ2-1	.	CASSWTGPYNEQFF	TGCGCCAGCAGCTGGACGGGACCCTACAATGAGCAGTTCTTC
TRBV5-6	.	TRBJ1-2	.	CASATPAGTYGYTF	TGTGCCAGCGCAACCCCTGCAGGGACCTATGGCTACACCTTC
TRBV20-1	.	TRBJ1-2	.	CSASFGGGYTF	TGCAGTGCTAGTTTCGGGGGGGGCTACACCTTC
TRBV2	.	TRBJ1-2	few	CASSLDKNGYTF	TGTGCCAGCAGTTTAGACAAGAATGGCTACACCTTC
TRBV5-1	.	TRBJ1-3	.	CASSLTSGPGNTIYF	TGCGCCAGCAGCTTGACTTCCGGACCAGGAAACACCATATATTTT
TRBV6-5	.	TRBJ1-5	.	CASTRENSNQPQHF	TGTGCCAGTACCCGGGAGAATAGCAATCAGCCCCAGCATTTT
TRBV11-2	TRBD1	TRBJ2-2	.	CASSSTGATGELFF	TGTGCCAGCAGCTCTACAGGGGCCACCGGGGAGCTGTTTTTT
TRBV10-3	.	TRBJ1-4	.	CAISERATTNEKLFF	TGTGCCATCAGTGAGCGGGCAACAACTAATGAAAAACTGTTTTTT
TRBV3-1/TRBV3-2	TRBD1	TRBJ2-3	once	CASSPFQGASTDTQYF	TGTGCCAGCAGCCCCTTCCAGGGGGCCTCCACAGATACGCAGTATTTT
TRBV19	.	TRBJ2-7	.	CASFGGPLYEQYF	TGTGCCAGTTTCGGGGGACCTCTCTACGAGCAGTACTTC
TRBV7-9	.	TRBJ2-7	.	CASSLAGGYEQYF	TGTGCCAGCAGCTTAGCGGGGGGATACGAGCAGTACTTC
TRBV19	TRBD1	TRBJ1-2	.	CASRVGQGVDYGYTF	TGTGCCAGTAGGGTGGGACAGGGAGTTGACTATGGCTACACCTTC
TRBV6-5	TRBD1	TRBJ1-2	.	CASSYHSWDRMYGYTF	TGTGCCAGCAGTTACCACTCGTGGGACAGAATGTATGGCTACACCTTC
TRBV5-4	.	TRBJ2-6	.	CASRLDTWEGAVSGANVLTF	TGTGCCAGCAGGTTGGATACATGGGAGGGGGCGGTTTCTGGGGCCAACGTCCTGACTTTC
TRBV5-1	.	TRBJ1-3	.	CASSFGNTIYF	TGCGCCAGCAGCTTTGGGAACACCATATATTTT
TRBV11-2	.	TRBJ2-7	once	CASSLGWGYEQYF	TGTGCCAGCAGCTTAGGCTGGGGTTACGAGCAGTACTTC
TRBV7-9	.	TRBJ2-7	.	CASSGNREFHEQYF	TGTGCCAGCAGCGGGAACAGGGAGTTCCACGAGCAGTACTTC
TRBV19	.	TRBJ2-5	.	CASSPQGNGETQYF	TGTGCCAGTAGTCCCCAGGGGAACGGGGAGACCCAGTACTTC
TRBV24-1	TRBD1	TRBJ2-3	.	CATSDAGQATDTQYF	TGTGCCACCAGTGACGCGGGACAGGCGACAGATACGCAGTATTTT
TRBV6-5	.	TRBJ1-2	few	CASLPGGYGGYTF	TGTGCCAGTCTACCGGGGGGGTATGGTGGCTACACCTTC
TRBV7-2	.	TRBJ1-1	.	CASSRVGGNTEAFF	TGTGCCAGCAGCCGGGTAGGAGGGAACACTGAAGCTTTCTTT
TRBV18	TRBD1	TRBJ1-3	.	CASSPADRTRNTIYF	TGTGCCAGCTCACCTGCGGACAGGACGAGAAACACCATATATTTT
TRBV4-1	TRBD2	TRBJ2-1	.	CASSQESSGGFYNEQFF	TGCGCCAGCAGCCAAGAGTCTAGCGGGGGGTTCTACAATGAGCAGTTCTTC
TRBV20-1	.	TRBJ1-2	.	CSAETYGYTF	TGCAGTGCTGAGACGTATGGCTACACCTTC
TRBV7-9	TRBD1	TRBJ1-6	.	CASSLVQGWNSPLHF	TGTGCCAGCAGCTTAGTACAGGGGTGGAATTCACCCCTCCACTTT
TRBV20-1	.	TRBJ2-3	.	CSASFGDTQYF	TGCAGTGCTAGTTTTGGAGATACGCAGTATTTT
TRBV5-8	.	TRBJ2-5	.	CASSYTGYQETQYF	TGTGCCAGCAGTTACACAGGGTACCAAGAGACCCAGTACTTC
TRBV21-1	.	TRBJ1-5	.	CASSVLGGWNQPQHF	TGTGCCAGCAGCGTTCTGGGGGGGTGGAATCAGCCCCAGCATTTT
TRBV7-9	.	TRBJ1-5	.	CASSLEGWGNQPQHF	TGTGCCAGCAGCTTAGAAGGGTGGGGAAATCAGCCCCAGCATTTT
TRBV19	.	TRBJ1-6	.	CASSYSPGSPLHF	TGTGCCAGTAGCTACAGTCCGGGGTCACCCCTCCACTTT
TRBV5-8	.	TRBJ2-2	.	CAIYTGELFF	TGTGCCATTTACACCGGGGAGCTGTTTTTT
TRBV2	.	TRBJ2-7	.	CASSEPAGQDF	TGTGCCAGCAGTGAACCTGCGGGGCAGGACTTC
TRBV2	TRBD2	TRBJ2-5	.	CASSASGLASETQYF	TGTGCCAGCAGTGCCTCGGGACTAGCTTCCGAGACCCAGTACTTC
TRBV3-1/TRBV3-2	TRBD1	TRBJ1-4	.	CASSQIVTGGIREKLFF	TGTGCCAGCAGCCAAATTGTCACAGGGGGCATTAGGGAAAAACTGTTTTTT